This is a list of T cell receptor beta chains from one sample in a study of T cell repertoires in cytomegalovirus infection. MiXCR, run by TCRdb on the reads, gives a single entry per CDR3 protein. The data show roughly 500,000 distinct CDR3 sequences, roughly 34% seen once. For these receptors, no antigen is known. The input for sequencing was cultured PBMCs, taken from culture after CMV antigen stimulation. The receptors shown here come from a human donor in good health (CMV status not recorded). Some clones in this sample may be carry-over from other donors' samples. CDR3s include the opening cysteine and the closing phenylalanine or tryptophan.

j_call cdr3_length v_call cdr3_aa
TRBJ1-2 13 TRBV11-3 CASSLTGGYGYTF
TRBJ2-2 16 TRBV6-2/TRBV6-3 CASSYGTSGYTGELFF
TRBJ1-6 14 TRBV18 CASSPSGLNSPLHF
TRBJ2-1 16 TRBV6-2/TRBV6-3 CASSYPSGLRSNEQFF
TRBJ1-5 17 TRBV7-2 CASSLVGRDRPLQPQHF
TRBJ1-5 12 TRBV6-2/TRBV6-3 CASSPPIRPQHF
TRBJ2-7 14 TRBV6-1 CASNSGVAAYEQYF
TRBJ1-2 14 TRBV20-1 CSAINRDSNYGYTF
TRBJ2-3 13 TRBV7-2 CASSNPSTDTQYF
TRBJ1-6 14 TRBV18 CASSPGETYSPLHF
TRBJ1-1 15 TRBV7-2 CASSYLQGAGTEAFF
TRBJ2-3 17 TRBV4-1 CASSQDGGGLGTDTQYF
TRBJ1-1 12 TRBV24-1 CATSEGNTEAFF
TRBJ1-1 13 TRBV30 CAWSRGLNTEAFF
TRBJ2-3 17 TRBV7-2 CASSPGLAGGLTDTQYF
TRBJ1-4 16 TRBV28 CASSLGTNNLNEKLFF
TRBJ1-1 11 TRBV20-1 CSVGVNTEAFF
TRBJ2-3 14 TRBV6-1 CASSDRGGTDTQYF
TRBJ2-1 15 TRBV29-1 CSALVGTGGQDEQFF
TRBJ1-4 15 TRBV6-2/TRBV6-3 CASSYSIGLNEKLFF
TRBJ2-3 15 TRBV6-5 CASSYSGLPQGTQYF
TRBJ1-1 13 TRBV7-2 CASSIPTGSEAFF
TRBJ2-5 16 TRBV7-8 CASSFGAGGYQETQYF
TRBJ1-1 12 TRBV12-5 CASGYLNTEAFF
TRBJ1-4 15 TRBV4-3 CASSQDVSTNEKLFF
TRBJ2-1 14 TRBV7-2 CASSLPRLADEQFF
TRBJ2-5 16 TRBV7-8 CASSRGPGAAVETQYF
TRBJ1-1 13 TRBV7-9 CASSRTEGTEAFF